This T cell receptor (beta chain) was sequenced during a study of beta chain features in type 1 diabetes. Germline V gene lookup returns CDR1 MDHEN and CDR2 SYDVKM. Trimming cost V 5 bases and J 5 bases; bases outside gene matches: 10. The CDR3 sequence is 16 residues long. As every portion of the isolated RNA was reverse transcribed, the sequencing read expressed TCRB transcripts. Data came from immunoSEQ multiplex PCR; TCRdb stores just in-frame clones and leaves some out. The sample consists of roughly 170,000 clones, 10% to 15% of them appearing once. This clone was seen a handful of times. The sample comprised central memory CD4+ T cells from blood. The clonotype originates from a woman between 18 and 29 years old in good health. The genes are TRBV28 and TRBJ2-7, with 12 bases fitting TRBD2. The chain's CDR3 is CASSLLRLAGDNEQYF. CDR3 in DNA: TGTGCCAGCAGTCTCCTTCGACTAGCGGGAGACAACGAGCAGTACTTC.